Each of the 17 T cell receptor beta chains below was sequenced from the same sample in a study of CD8+ T cells in alopecia areata. cDNA serving as the sequencing template came from extracted, reverse transcribed RNA. Repertoires were generated with immunoSEQ multiplex PCR, while TCRdb's copy carries only in-frame clones and drops some. The table has more than 95,000 clones, about 61% seen once. The treatment here: oral pan-JAK inhibitor, 5-10 mg twice daily. The specimen was CD8+ T cells sorted from blood, collected at week 4, from a patient treated with tofacitinib. The origin of the receptors is a human donor with alopecia areata.

The gene calls are TRBV7-9 and TRBJ1-4, with D perhaps matching TRBD1 (5 bases). Germline assignment: CDR1 SEHNR and CDR2 FQNEAQ (reference sequence). The CDR3 spans 14 residues. V lost 10 bases, J lost 0 bases, and 12 bases lay in between. CDR3 region: CAIPRGPTNEKLFF. The CDR3 nucleotides are TGTGCCATCCCAAGGGGACCAACTAATGAAAAACTGTTTTTT.

By frequency in the sample, this clone is large. V is TRBV7-9 and J is TRBJ1-3; D perhaps matches TRBD1 (6 bases). V lost 0 bases to trimming and J lost 0 bases, with 6 bases between them. CDR3 length equals 15 residues. Per the germline V gene, CDR1 is SEHNR and CDR2 is FQNEAQ (reference sequence). CDR3 sequence reads: CASSLAGGSGNTIYF. CDR3 in DNA: TGTGCCAGCAGCTTAGCAGGGGGCTCTGGAAACACCATATATTTT. Filled out from reference TRBV7-9 and TRBJ1-3, the complete variable domain reads DTGVSQNPRHKITKRGQNVTFRCDPISEHNRLYWYRQTLGQGPEFLTYFQNEAQLEKSRLLSDRFSAERPKGSFSTLEIQRTEQGDSAMYLCASSLAGGSGNTIYFGEGSWLTVV.

The chain couples TRBV29-1 to TRBJ1-1; tentatively, D is TRBD1 (6 bases). CDR3 length: 14 amino acids. The ends were cut back, 3 bases at V and 0 bases at J, with 11 bases in the middle. Germline V gene sequence: CDR1 SQVTM, CDR2 ANQGSEA. The CDR3 spells CSVDRQGLNTEAFF. The CDR3 DNA follows: TGCAGCGTTGATCGCCAGGGGCTGAACACTGAAGCTTTCTTT.

The chain is built from TRBV30 and TRBJ1-5, with a tentative D call TRBD1 (6 bases). Trimming removed 1 base from V and 6 bases from J, with 13 bases in between. This CDR3 spans 14 amino acids. Germline CDR1 GTSNPN, CDR2 SVGIG (reference sequence). This CDR3 is CAWSDGQPFQPQHF. The CDR3, as DNA: TGTGCCTGGAGTGACGGACAGCCGTTTCAGCCCCAGCATTTT.

The chain links TRBV5-1 to TRBJ2-1; D is possibly TRBD2 (5 bases). The CDR3 sequence is 15 residues long. The ends were cut back, 4 bases at V and 5 bases at J, with 16 bases in the middle. Germline V gives CDR1 SGHRS, CDR2 YFSETQ. The CDR3 here is CASSPSLNSHNEQFF. CDR3 DNA: TGCGCCAGCAGCCCTAGCCTTAATTCTCACAATGAGCAGTTCTTC. Using reference TRBV5-1 and TRBJ2-1 for the parts outside the CDR3, the full variable domain is KAGVTQTPRYLIKTRGQQVTLSCSPISGHRSVSWYQQTPGQGLQFLFEYFSETQRNKGNFPGRFSGRQFSNSRSEMNVSTLELGDSALYLCASSPSLNSHNEQFFGPGTRLTVL.

The rearrangement uses TRBV4-3 and TRBJ2-5; 10 bases align to TRBD2. This CDR3 region has 15 residues. The ends lost 4 bases at V and 1 base at J; junction bases unmatched: 3. CDR1 LGHNA and CDR2 YSLEER come from the germline V gene. The CDR3 protein is CASSPSSGGQETQYF. In DNA, the CDR3 is TGCGCCAGCAGCCCCTCTAGCGGGGGCCAAGAGACCCAGTACTTC.

This clone showed up just a few times. The CDR3 DNA follows: TGCAGCAACCACGCGCAGTATTTT. This translates into CSNHAQYF. The chain employs TRBV29-1 and TRBJ2-3; no definite D call. The V end was cut by 8 bases, the J end by 10 bases, with 7 bases between. Germline V CDR1 and CDR2: SQVTM, ANQGSEA. The CDR3 spans 8 residues.

The J gene is TRBJ2-1, the V gene TRBV7-2; no definite D call. This CDR3 region has 13 residues. Trimming left V 3 bases short and J 2 bases short, with 5 bases between. Germline V gene sequence: CDR1 SGHTA, CDR2 FQGNSA. CDR3: CASSFFPYNEQFF. As DNA, the CDR3 is TGTGCCAGCAGCTTTTTTCCCTACAATGAGCAGTTCTTC.

This chain joins TRBV29-1 and TRBJ1-1; D gene ambiguous. Germline CDR1 reads SQVTM; CDR2 reads ANQGSEA. This CDR3 is 15 amino acids long. V shed 6 bases and J shed 4 bases, with 21 bases lying between them. The CDR3 DNA follows: TGCAGCGTGGAGCCGTACGCGAAGGGAGGCACTGAAGCTTTCTTT. It codes for CSVEPYAKGGTEAFF. The full variable domain, in which reference TRBV29-1 and TRBJ1-1 provide the parts outside the CDR3, is SAVISQKPSRDICQRGTSLTIQCQVDSQVTMMFWYRQQPGQSLTLIATANQGSEATYESGFVIDKFPISRPNLTFSTLTVSNMSPEDSSIYLCSVEPYAKGGTEAFFGQGTRLTVV.

The rearrangement uses TRBV2 and TRBJ2-7; D not resolved. This CDR3 comprises 13 residues. CDR1 and CDR2 from the germline V gene are SNHLY and FYNNEI. Trimming stripped 2 bases from V and 5 bases from J, with 10 bases between. CDR3 bases: TGTGCCAGCAGTGAATCGATTGGGGACGAGCAGTACTTC. Translating gives CASSESIGDEQYF. Combining the CDR3 with reference TRBV2 and TRBJ2-7 gives the whole variable domain EPEVTQTPSHQVTQMGQEVILRCVPISNHLYFYWYRQILGQKVEFLVSFYNNEISEKSEIFDDQFSVERPDGSNFTLKIRSTKLEDSAMYFCASSESIGDEQYFGPGTRLTVT.

The rearrangement uses TRBV29-1 and TRBJ1-1; D gene ambiguous. This CDR3 comprises 12 residues. The V and J ends lost 0 bases and 7 bases respectively, with 9 bases between them. Per germline, CDR1 SQVTM and CDR2 ANQGSEA. The CDR3: CSVEDNGIEAFF. The CDR3 DNA sequence: TGCAGCGTTGAAGATAACGGTATTGAAGCTTTCTTT. Full variable domain (remainder filled in from reference TRBV29-1 and TRBJ1-1): SAVISQKPSRDICQRGTSLTIQCQVDSQVTMMFWYRQQPGQSLTLIATANQGSEATYESGFVIDKFPISRPNLTFSTLTVSNMSPEDSSIYLCSVEDNGIEAFFGQGTRLTVV.

This clone was counted between two and nine times. The gene calls are TRBV29-1 and TRBJ2-1; D is ambiguous. This CDR3 has 13 residues. V lost 7 bases and J lost 2, with 12 bases in between. Per the germline V gene, CDR1 is SQVTM and CDR2 is ANQGSEA. CDR3 DNA: TGCAGCGGCACTGACACTACCTACAATGAGCAGTTCTTC. It translates to CSGTDTTYNEQFF.

By frequency in the sample, this clone is medium-sized. This rearrangement joins TRBV25-1 to TRBJ2-5; TRBD1 might be the D (6 bases). CDR3 length: 13 amino acids. Germline lookup yields CDR1 MGHDK and CDR2 SYGVNS. V lost 5 bases and J 1 base, leaving 8 bases between the germline ends. CDR3: CASSRQAQETQYF. For the CDR3, the DNA is TGTGCCAGCAGTCGACAGGCCCAAGAGACCCAGTACTTC.

This chain joins TRBV29-1 and TRBJ1-3; D remains ambiguous. There are 13 residues in the CDR3. Germline CDR1 reads SQVTM; CDR2 reads ANQGSEA. Trimming left V 6 bases short and J 4 bases short, with 13 bases between. The DNA for the CDR3 is TGCAGCGTGGCCCGAAAGCCGGGAAACACCATATATTTT. This encodes CSVARKPGNTIYF.

This chain joins TRBV30 and TRBJ2-1; TRBD1 agrees at 7 bases. The CDR3 sequence is 15 residues long. V was clipped by 4 bases and J by 0 bases; unmatched bases: 6. Germline V gives CDR1 GTSNPN, CDR2 SVGIG (reference sequence). The CDR3 is CAWTMTGSSYNEQFF. In DNA form, the CDR3 reads TGTGCCTGGACCATGACAGGGAGCTCCTACAATGAGCAGTTCTTC.

The gene calls are TRBV2 and TRBJ2-3, with no clear D. CDR1 and CDR2 (germline): SNHLY, FYNNEI. CDR3 length: 13 amino acids. Between the trimmed V and J ends, which lost 8 bases and 0 bases, there was a span of 9 bases. The CDR3 DNA sequence: TGTGCCAGCCCCGGGCTTAGCACAGATACGCAGTATTTT. This translates into CASPGLSTDTQYF.

This clone appeared once. CDR3 amino acids: CASSGDRGTYTF. The CDR3 nucleotides read TGTGCCAGCAGTGGAGACAGAGGAACTTACACCTTC. The gene calls are TRBV25-1 and TRBJ1-2, with D maybe TRBD1 (5 bases). The CDR3 covers 12 residues. Between the trimmed V and J ends, which lost 4 bases and 11 bases, there was a span of 14 bases. Germline CDR1 is MGHDK and CDR2 is SYGVNS.